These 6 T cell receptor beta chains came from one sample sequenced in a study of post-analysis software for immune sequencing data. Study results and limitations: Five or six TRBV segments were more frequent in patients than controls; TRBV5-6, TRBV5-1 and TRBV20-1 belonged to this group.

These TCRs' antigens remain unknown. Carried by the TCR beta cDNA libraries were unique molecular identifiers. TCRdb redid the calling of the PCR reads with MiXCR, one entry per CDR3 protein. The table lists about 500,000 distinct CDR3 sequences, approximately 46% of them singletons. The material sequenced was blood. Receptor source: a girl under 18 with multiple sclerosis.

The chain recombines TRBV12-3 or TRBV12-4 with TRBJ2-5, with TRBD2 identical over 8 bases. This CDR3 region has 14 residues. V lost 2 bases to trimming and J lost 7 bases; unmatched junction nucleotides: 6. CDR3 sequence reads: CASSLNPSGGTQYF. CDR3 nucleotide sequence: TGTGCCAGCAGTTTAAACCCCAGCGGGGGGACCCAGTACTTC.

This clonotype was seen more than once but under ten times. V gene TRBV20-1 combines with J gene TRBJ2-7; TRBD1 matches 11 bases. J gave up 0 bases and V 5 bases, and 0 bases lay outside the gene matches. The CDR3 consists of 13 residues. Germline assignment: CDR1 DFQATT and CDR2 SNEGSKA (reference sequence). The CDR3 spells CSAGTGGSYEQYF. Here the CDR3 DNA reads TGCAGTGCTGGGACAGGGGGCTCCTACGAGCAGTACTTC.

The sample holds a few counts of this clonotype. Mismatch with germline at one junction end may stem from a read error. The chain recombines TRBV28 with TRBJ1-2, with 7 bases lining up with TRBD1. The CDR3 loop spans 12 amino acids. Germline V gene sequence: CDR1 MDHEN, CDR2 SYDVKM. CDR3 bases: TGTGCCGGGGGGGACAGTATCTATGGCTACACCTTT. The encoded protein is CAGGDSIYGYTF.

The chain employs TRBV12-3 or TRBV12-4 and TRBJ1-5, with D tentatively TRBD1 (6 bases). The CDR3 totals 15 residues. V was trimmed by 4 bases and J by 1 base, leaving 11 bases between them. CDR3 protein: CASSSGATSNQPQHF. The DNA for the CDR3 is TGTGCCAGCAGTTCAGGGGCGACGAGCAATCAGCCCCAGCATTTT.

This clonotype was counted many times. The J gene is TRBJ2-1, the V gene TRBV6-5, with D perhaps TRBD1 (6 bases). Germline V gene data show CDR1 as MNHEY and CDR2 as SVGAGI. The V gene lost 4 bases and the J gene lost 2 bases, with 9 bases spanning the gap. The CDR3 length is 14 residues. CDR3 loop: CASSSRTAYNEQFF. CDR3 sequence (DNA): TGTGCCAGCAGTTCTAGGACAGCCTACAATGAGCAGTTCTTC.

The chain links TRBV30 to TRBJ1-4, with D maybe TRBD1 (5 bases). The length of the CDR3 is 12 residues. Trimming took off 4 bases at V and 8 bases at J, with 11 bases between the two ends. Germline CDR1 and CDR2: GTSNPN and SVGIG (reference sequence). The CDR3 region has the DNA TGTGCCTGGACTCGGGACGGGGAAAAACTGTTTTTT. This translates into CAWTRDGEKLFF.